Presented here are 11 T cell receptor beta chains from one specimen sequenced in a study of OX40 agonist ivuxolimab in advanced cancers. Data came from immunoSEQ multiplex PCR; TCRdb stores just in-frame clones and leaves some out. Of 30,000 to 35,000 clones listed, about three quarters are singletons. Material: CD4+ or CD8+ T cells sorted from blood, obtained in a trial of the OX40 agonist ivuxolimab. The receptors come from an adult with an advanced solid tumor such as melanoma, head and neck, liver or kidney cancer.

The CDR3: CAWNIRNEKLFF. The CDR3 nucleotides read TGTGCCTGGAACATTAGAAATGAAAAACTGTTTTTT. This chain links TRBV30 with TRBJ1-4; D gene unclear. The CDR3 sequence is 12 residues long. With 4 bases removed from V and 5 bases from J, the gap between germline ends came to 8 bases. CDR1 and CDR2 from the germline V gene are GTSNPN and SVGIG (reference sequence).

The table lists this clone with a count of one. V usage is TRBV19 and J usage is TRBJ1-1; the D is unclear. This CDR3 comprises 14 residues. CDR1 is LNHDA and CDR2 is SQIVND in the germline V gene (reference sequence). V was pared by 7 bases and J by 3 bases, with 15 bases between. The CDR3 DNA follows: TGTGCCAGTAACCGAGGCGTGGGGTACACTGAAGCTTTCTTT. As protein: CASNRGVGYTEAFF.

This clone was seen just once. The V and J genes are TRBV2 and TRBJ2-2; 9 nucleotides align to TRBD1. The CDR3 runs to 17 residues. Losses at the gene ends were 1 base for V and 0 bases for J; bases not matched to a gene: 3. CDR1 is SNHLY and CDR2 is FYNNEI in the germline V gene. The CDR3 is CASSEDRGRTNTGELFF. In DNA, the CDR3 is TGTGCCAGCAGTGAAGACAGGGGGCGGACGAACACCGGGGAGCTGTTTTTT.

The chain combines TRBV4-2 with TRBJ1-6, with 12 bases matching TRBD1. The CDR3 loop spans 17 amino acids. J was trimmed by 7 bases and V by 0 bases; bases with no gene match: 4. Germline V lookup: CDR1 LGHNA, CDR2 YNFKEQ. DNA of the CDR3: TGTGCCAGCAGCCAAGAAGGGACAGGGGGCTGGAATTCACCCCTCCACTTT. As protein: CASSQEGTGGWNSPLHF.

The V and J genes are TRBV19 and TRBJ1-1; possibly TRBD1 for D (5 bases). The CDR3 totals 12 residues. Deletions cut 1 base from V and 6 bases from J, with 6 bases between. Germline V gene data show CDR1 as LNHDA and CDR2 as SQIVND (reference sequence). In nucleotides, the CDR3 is TGTGCCAGTAGTATAGTAGGGGCTGAAGCTTTCTTT. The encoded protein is CASSIVGAEAFF. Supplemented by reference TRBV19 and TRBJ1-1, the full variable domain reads DGGITQSPKYLFRKEGQNVTLSCEQNLNHDAMYWYRQDPGQGLRLIYYSQIVNDFQKGDIAEGYSVSREKKESFPLTVTSAQKNPTAFYLCASSIVGAEAFFGQGTRLTVV.

The CDR3 DNA reads TGTGCCAGCAAGGGACAGGGGCTAACCGGGGAGCTGTTTTTT. Translated, it gives CASKGQGLTGELFF. V gene TRBV6-5 combines with J gene TRBJ2-2; 10 nucleotides line up with TRBD1. Germline CDR1 MNHEY, CDR2 SVGAGI. With V trimmed by 7 bases and J by 5 bases, 4 bases remained unmatched. CDR3 length: 14 residues.

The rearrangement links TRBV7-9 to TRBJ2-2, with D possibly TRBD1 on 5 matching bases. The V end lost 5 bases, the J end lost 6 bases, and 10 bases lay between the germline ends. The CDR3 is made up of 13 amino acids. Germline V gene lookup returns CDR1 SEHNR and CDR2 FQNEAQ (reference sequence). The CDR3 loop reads CASSEAGSGELFF. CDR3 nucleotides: TGTGCCAGCAGCGAGGCAGGGTCCGGGGAGCTGTTTTTT.

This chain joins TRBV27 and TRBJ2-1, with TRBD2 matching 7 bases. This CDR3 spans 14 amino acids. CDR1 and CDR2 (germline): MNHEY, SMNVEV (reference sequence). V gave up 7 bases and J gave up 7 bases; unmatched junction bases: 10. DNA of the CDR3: TGTGCCAGCACCAGACTAGCAAGAAAGAATGAGCAGTTCTTC. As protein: CASTRLARKNEQFF.

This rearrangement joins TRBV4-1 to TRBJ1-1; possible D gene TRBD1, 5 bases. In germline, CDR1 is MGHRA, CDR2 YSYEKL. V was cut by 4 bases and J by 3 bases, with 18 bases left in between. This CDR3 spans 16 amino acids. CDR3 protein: CASSLTAIEGHTEAFF. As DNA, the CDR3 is TGCGCCAGCAGCCTAACCGCCATCGAGGGGCACACTGAAGCTTTCTTT.

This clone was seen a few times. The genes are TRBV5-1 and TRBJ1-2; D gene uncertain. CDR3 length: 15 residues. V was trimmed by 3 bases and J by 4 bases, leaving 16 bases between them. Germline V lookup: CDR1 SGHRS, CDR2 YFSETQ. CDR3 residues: CASSSSDGRAYGYTF. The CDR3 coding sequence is TGCGCCAGCAGCTCCTCTGACGGGCGCGCCTATGGCTACACCTTC.

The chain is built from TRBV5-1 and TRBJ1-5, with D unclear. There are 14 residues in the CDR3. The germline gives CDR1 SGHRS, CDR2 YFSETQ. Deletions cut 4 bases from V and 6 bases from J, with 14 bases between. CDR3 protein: CASSPMHPGQPQHF. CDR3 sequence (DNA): TGCGCCAGCAGCCCAATGCACCCAGGTCAGCCCCAGCATTTT.